These 30 T cell receptor beta chains were all obtained from the same sample, sequenced in a study of T cell changes during pregnancy in multiple sclerosis. This table comes from immunoSEQ multiplex PCR, and its TCRdb copy is limited to in-frame clones, with some not included. In the table there are roughly 87,000 clones, around 95% of which are singletons. The sequences come from peripheral blood, collected in the third trimester of pregnancy. These receptors all come from a female donor in good health, enrolled as a control in a pregnancy study.

This clone is a singleton in its sample. The chain combines TRBV7-9 with TRBJ1-4; maybe TRBD1 (5 bases). V was trimmed by 4 bases and J by 13 bases, leaving 13 bases between them. This CDR3 has 12 residues. CDR1 is SEHNR, CDR2 FQNEAQ, per germline (reference sequence). The CDR3 loop reads CASSSDGGRLFF. The CDR3 bases are TGTGCCAGCAGCTCGGACGGGGGAAGACTGTTTTTT. Together with reference TRBV7-9 and TRBJ1-4, the CDR3 gives the full variable domain: DTGVSQNPRHKITKRGQNVTFRCDPISEHNRLYWYRQTLGQGPEFLTYFQNEAQLEKSRLLSDRFSAERPKGSFSTLEIQRTEQGDSAMYLCASSSDGGRLFFGSGTQLSVL.

This sequence joins TRBV5-6 and TRBJ1-1; 8 nucleotides match TRBD1. Per the germline V gene, CDR1 is SGHDT and CDR2 is YYEEEE. The CDR3 spans 14 residues. V shed 4 bases, J shed 1 base, and the junction held 3 bases outside the gene matches. The CDR3 region has the DNA TGTGCCAGCAGCCCCGGGACAGGGAACACTGAAGCTTTCTTT. Protein product: CASSPGTGNTEAFF.

This chain links TRBV6-6 with TRBJ2-1, with a weak D call TRBD2 (6 bases). CDR1 is MNHNY, CDR2 SVGAGI, per germline (reference sequence). The length of the CDR3 is 12 residues. Trimming shortened V by 5 bases and J by 6 bases, and 8 bases separated the two germline ends. The CDR3 sequence is CASSVSGNEQFF. The CDR3 DNA sequence: TGTGCCAGCAGTGTTAGCGGCAATGAGCAGTTCTTC.

The chain couples TRBV6-8 to TRBJ2-3, with a possible D match to TRBD2 (5 bases). The germline V gene encodes CDR1 MNHGY and CDR2 SAAAGT. This CDR3 is 15 amino acids long. Deletions cut 2 bases from V and 0 bases from J, with 9 bases between. Written as DNA, the CDR3 is TGTGCCAGCAGTTACCCCAGAGGGAGCACAGATACGCAGTATTTT. Translation: CASSYPRGSTDTQYF.

This chain links TRBV5-1 with TRBJ2-3; tentative D call: TRBD2 (6 bases). This CDR3 has 19 amino acids. Germline lookup yields CDR1 SGHRS and CDR2 YFSETQ. With 3 bases removed from V and 2 bases from J, the gap between germline ends came to 25 bases. CDR3: CASSSPTEYSGGNTDTQYF. Written as DNA, the CDR3 is TGCGCCAGCAGCTCCCCGACAGAGTACTCCGGGGGAAACACAGATACGCAGTATTTT.

The chain uses TRBV28 and TRBJ2-3, with D uncertain. V lost 2 bases to trimming and J lost 3 bases, with 9 bases between them. CDR3 size: 14 residues. Germline V CDR1 and CDR2: MDHEN, SYDVKM. The CDR3 DNA follows: TGTGCCAGCAGTTTAGGTCGGAGAACAGATACGCAGTATTTT. Protein product: CASSLGRRTDTQYF.

J is TRBJ2-1 and V is TRBV27; D gene uncertain. The CDR3 is 11 residues long. Trimming took off 3 bases at V and 7 bases at J, with 4 bases between the two ends. The germline CDR1 and CDR2 sequences are MNHEY and SMNVEV (reference sequence). The CDR3 sequence: CASSFQNEQFF. CDR3 nucleotide sequence: TGTGCCAGCAGTTTTCAGAATGAGCAGTTCTTC.

This chain joins TRBV2 and TRBJ2-6; 7 bases align to TRBD2. The germline gives CDR1 SNHLY, CDR2 FYNNEI. With 11 bases clipped from V and 0 bases from J, the junction kept 13 bases outside the gene matches. The CDR3 totals 17 residues. CDR3 in DNA: TGTGCCGGAGGGGAGGGACTTTTAATCTCTGGGGCCAACGTCCTGACTTTC. Translation: CAGGEGLLISGANVLTF.

The gene calls are TRBV5-1 and TRBJ2-7; maybe TRBD2 (5 bases). Germline V CDR1 and CDR2: SGHRS, YFSETQ. The CDR3 contains 14 residues. Trimming stripped 1 base from V and 2 bases from J, with 10 bases between. CDR3 nucleotides: TGCGCCAGCAGCTTGCTGGACTGGGCCTACGAGCAGTACTTC. It translates to CASSLLDWAYEQYF.

This chain links TRBV30 with TRBJ2-3; TRBD2 matches at 8 bases. The CDR3 length is 17 residues. Germline CDR1 GTSNPN, CDR2 SVGIG (reference sequence). V lost 0 bases, J lost 2 bases, and 10 bases stayed unmatched. CDR3 in amino acids: CAWSVREGLPDTDTQYF. In nucleotides, the CDR3 is TGTGCCTGGAGTGTCCGGGAGGGTCTCCCCGACACAGATACGCAGTATTTT. The entire variable domain, with the rest obtained from reference TRBV30 and TRBJ2-3, is as follows: SQTIHQWPATLVQPVGSPLSLECTVEGTSNPNLYWYRQAAGRGLQLLFYSVGIGQISSEVPQNLSASRPQDRQFILSSKKLLLSDSGFYLCAWSVREGLPDTDTQYFGPGTRLTVL.

With regard to this clone: One end of the junction varies from germline; a read error may be responsible. CDR3 sequence reads: CASGLDRVVNQPQHF. CDR3 DNA sequence: TGTGCCAGCGGTTTAGACAGGGTGGTCAATCAGCCCCAGCATTTT. V usage is TRBV27 and J usage is TRBJ1-5, with 7 bases matching TRBD1. This CDR3 comprises 15 residues. Germline CDR1 MNHEY, CDR2 SMNVEV (reference sequence).

This sequence joins TRBV7-9 and TRBJ2-7, with D hard to call. CDR1 is SEHNR and CDR2 is FQNEAQ in the germline V gene (reference sequence). The CDR3 spans 12 residues. Trimming pared 5 bases from V and 4 bases from J, leaving 9 bases between. The CDR3 bases are TGTGCCAGCAGCGACGACTGGTACGAGCAGTACTTC. Protein product: CASSDDWYEQYF. Full variable domain (rest looked up from reference TRBV7-9 and TRBJ2-7): DTGVSQNPRHKITKRGQNVTFRCDPISEHNRLYWYRQTLGQGPEFLTYFQNEAQLEKSRLLSDRFSAERPKGSFSTLEIQRTEQGDSAMYLCASSDDWYEQYFGPGTRLTVT.

V usage is TRBV25-1 and J usage is TRBJ2-3; TRBD1 aligns across 10 bases. This CDR3 contains 15 residues. The junction had 4 bases not matched to a gene; V was cut back by 5 bases and J by 2 bases. CDR1 is MGHDK and CDR2 is SYGVNS in the germline V gene. The CDR3 bases are TGTGCCAGCAGTCGGACAGGGGGAGACACAGATACGCAGTATTTT. Protein sequence: CASSRTGGDTDTQYF.

CDR3 nucleotide sequence: TGTGCCATCAGGACGGGACTTACGTACCAAGAGACCCAGTACTTC. The encoded protein is CAIRTGLTYQETQYF. The chain links TRBV10-3 to TRBJ2-5, with D maybe TRBD2 (6 bases). V shed 6 bases and J shed 0 bases, with 14 bases lying between them. CDR1 and CDR2 (germline): ENHRY, SYGVKD. The CDR3 has 15 amino acids.

The chain recombines TRBV5-1 with TRBJ1-4, with 8 bases fitting TRBD1. The CDR3 is 16 amino acids. The V gene end was trimmed by 0 bases and the J gene end by 4 bases; junction bases not matched to a gene: 5. Germline assignment: CDR1 SGHRS and CDR2 YFSETQ. For the CDR3, the DNA is TGCGCCAGCAGCTTGGATGGACAGGGCGGTAATGAAAAACTGTTTTTT. This encodes CASSLDGQGGNEKLFF.

The V call is TRBV10-3, the J call TRBJ2-7; 7 bases are a match to TRBD2. The junction had 13 bases not matched to a gene; V was cut back by 4 bases and J by 7 bases. Per germline, CDR1 ENHRY and CDR2 SYGVKD. This CDR3 comprises 15 residues. CDR3 DNA sequence: TGTGCCATCAGTGTGTTAGCGGGCCTGCAGCAGGAGCAGTACTTC. It specifies CAISVLAGLQQEQYF.

V and J are TRBV25-1 and TRBJ2-2; TRBD1 matches 10 bases. Trimming cost V 4 bases and J 3 bases; bases outside gene matches: 2. Germline V CDR1 and CDR2: MGHDK, SYGVNS. This CDR3 is built from 15 residues. CDR3 residues: CASSAGTGDTGELFF. Written as DNA, the CDR3 is TGTGCCAGCAGTGCAGGGACAGGGGACACCGGGGAGCTGTTTTTT.

V gene TRBV29-1 combines with J gene TRBJ2-7; possibly TRBD2 for D (6 bases). There are 12 residues in the CDR3. The germline CDR1 and CDR2 sequences are SQVTM and ANQGSEA. V dropped 7 bases and J dropped 9 bases, with 19 bases sitting between them. CDR3 region: CSAGELAGGQYF. Here the CDR3 DNA reads TGCAGCGCGGGGGAGTTGGCCGGGGGGCAGTACTTC.

This chain uses TRBV5-6 with TRBJ2-3, with D perhaps TRBD2 (5 bases). CDR1 is SGHDT, CDR2 YYEEEE, per germline. There are 14 residues in the CDR3. Trimming took off 1 base at V and 4 bases at J, with 10 bases between the two ends. CDR3 protein: CASSLRGIADTQYF. The CDR3 DNA follows: TGTGCCAGCAGCTTGCGAGGGATTGCAGATACGCAGTATTTT.

The chain couples TRBV19 to TRBJ2-3; D ambiguous. Trimming took off 3 bases at V and 0 bases at J, with 10 bases between the two ends. CDR3 size: 15 residues. CDR1 and CDR2 from the germline V gene are LNHDA and SQIVND (reference sequence). The CDR3 DNA follows: TGTGCCAGTAGTATCGGTGGGCCGAGCACAGATACGCAGTATTTT. This translates into CASSIGGPSTDTQYF.

This chain links TRBV14 with TRBJ2-5; 13 positions match TRBD2. The CDR3 consists of 15 residues. V trimming: 4 bases; J trimming: 4 bases; junction bases outside the gene matches: 3. The V gene's germline CDR1 is SGHDN and CDR2 FVKESK. The CDR3 nucleotides read TGTGCCAGCAGCCCAGGACTAGCGGGAGTAGAGACCCAGTACTTC. It encodes CASSPGLAGVETQYF. The full variable domain, with the rest looked up from reference TRBV14 and TRBJ2-5, is EAGVTQFPSHSVIEKGQTVTLRCDPISGHDNLYWYRRVMGKEIKFLLHFVKESKQDESGMPNNRFLAERTGGTYSTLKVQPAELEDSGVYFCASSPGLAGVETQYFGPGTRLLVL.

The genes are TRBV7-2 and TRBJ2-7, with 14 bases lining up with TRBD2. J lost 7 bases, V lost 2 bases, and 4 bases had no gene match. The CDR3 totals 15 residues. In germline, CDR1 is SGHTA, CDR2 FQGNSA. The CDR3 region has the DNA TGTGCCAGCAGCTTAAGACTAGCGGGAGGGCCTGAGCAGTACTTC. It yields the protein CASSLRLAGGPEQYF.

This chain links TRBV6-1 with TRBJ1-5, with TRBD1 matching 8 bases. CDR3 length equals 16 residues. V gave up 0 bases and J gave up 2 bases; unmatched junction bases: 3. The V gene's germline CDR1 is MNHNS and CDR2 SASEGT. CDR3 nucleotide sequence: TGTGCCAGCAGTGAAGCGCTGGGACAGGGCAATCAGCCCCAGCATTTT. Protein product: CASSEALGQGNQPQHF.

This clone came up once. The chain carries TRBV9 and TRBJ2-1; D is perhaps TRBD2 (6 bases). This CDR3 contains 16 residues. From germline, CDR1 is SGDLS and CDR2 YYNGEE. V lost 3 bases and J 7 bases, leaving 20 bases between the germline ends. For the CDR3, the DNA is TGTGCCAGCAGCGACCCCCGGGACTCCGGAGGGAATGAGCAGTTCTTC. Its translation: CASSDPRDSGGNEQFF.

This chain links TRBV5-5 with TRBJ1-1; D is perhaps TRBD1 (6 bases). V lost 2 bases to trimming and J lost 0 bases, with 11 bases between them. Per the germline V gene, CDR1 is SGHKS and CDR2 is YYEKEE (reference sequence). This CDR3 has 15 residues. Written as DNA, the CDR3 is TGTGCCAGCAGCTTATATGACAGGATGAACACTGAAGCTTTCTTT. It codes for CASSLYDRMNTEAFF.

The chain combines TRBV11-2 with TRBJ2-5; possible D gene TRBD1, 6 bases. V lost 1 base to trimming and J lost 0 bases, with 21 bases between them. CDR1 is SGHAT, CDR2 FQNNGV, per germline. CDR3 length equals 19 residues. CDR3 in amino acids: CASSLVWGHQTRYQETQYF. The CDR3 DNA reads TGTGCCAGCAGCTTAGTATGGGGACATCAAACCCGGTACCAAGAGACCCAGTACTTC.

The J gene is TRBJ2-1, the V gene TRBV2, with D possibly TRBD2 on 5 matching bases. V was trimmed by 6 bases and J by 13 bases, leaving 10 bases between them. CDR1 SNHLY and CDR2 FYNNEI come from the germline V gene. The CDR3 runs 10 residues. The CDR3 nucleotides are TGTGCCAGCAGCGGGGAGAACCAGTTCTTC. Translation: CASSGENQFF. The full variable domain, completed using reference TRBV2 and TRBJ2-1, is EPEVTQTPSHQVTQMGQEVILRCVPISNHLYFYWYRQILGQKVEFLVSFYNNEISEKSEIFDDQFSVERPDGSNFTLKIRSTKLEDSAMYFCASSGENQFFGPGTRLTVL.

The chain links TRBV18 to TRBJ1-1; D is undetermined. The CDR3 runs 16 residues. V lost 2 bases, J lost 10 bases, and 23 bases lay in between. CDR1 is KGHSH and CDR2 is LQKENI in the germline V gene. The CDR3 spells CASSPETVSTPVGAFF. CDR3 bases: TGTGCCAGCTCACCAGAGACGGTTAGCACCCCCGTAGGAGCTTTCTTT.

The V call is TRBV10-3, the J call TRBJ2-7; D uncertain. Germline-derived CDR1 and CDR2 are ENHRY and SYGVKD. CDR3 size: 14 residues. V gave up 0 bases and J gave up 0 bases, with 6 bases separating them. CDR3 nucleotides: TGTGCCATCAGTGAGTCGTACTCCTCCTACGAGCAGTACTTC. It is translated as CAISESYSSYEQYF.

This sequence joins TRBV28 and TRBJ2-7, with D possibly TRBD1 on 7 matching bases. The CDR3 runs to 14 residues. Looked up from germline, CDR1 is MDHEN and CDR2 is SYDVKM. The V end lost 5 bases, the J end lost 4 bases, and 15 bases lay between the germline ends. The CDR3 protein is CASSPGAGGYEQYF. As DNA, the CDR3 is TGTGCCAGCAGTCCCGGGGCAGGGGGGTACGAGCAGTACTTC.